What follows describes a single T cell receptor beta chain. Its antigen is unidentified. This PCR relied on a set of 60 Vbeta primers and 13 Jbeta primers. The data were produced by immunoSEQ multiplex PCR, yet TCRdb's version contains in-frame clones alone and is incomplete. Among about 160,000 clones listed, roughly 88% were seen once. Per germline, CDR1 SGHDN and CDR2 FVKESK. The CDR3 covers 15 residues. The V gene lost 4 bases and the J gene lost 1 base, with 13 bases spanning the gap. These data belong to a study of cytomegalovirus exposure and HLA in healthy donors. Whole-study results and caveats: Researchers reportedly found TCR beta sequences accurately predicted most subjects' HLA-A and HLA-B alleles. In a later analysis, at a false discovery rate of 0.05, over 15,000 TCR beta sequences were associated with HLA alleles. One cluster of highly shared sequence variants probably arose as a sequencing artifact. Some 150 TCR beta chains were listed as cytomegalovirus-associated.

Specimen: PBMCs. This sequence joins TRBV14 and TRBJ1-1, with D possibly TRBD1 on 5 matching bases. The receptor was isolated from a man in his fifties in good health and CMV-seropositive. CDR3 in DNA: TGTGCCAGCAGCCGAAAGGGGCTAGGGAACACTGAAGCTTTCTTT. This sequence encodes CASSRKGLGNTEAFF. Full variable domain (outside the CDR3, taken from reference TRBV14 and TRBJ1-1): EAGVTQFPSHSVIEKGQTVTLRCDPISGHDNLYWYRRVMGKEIKFLLHFVKESKQDESGMPNNRFLAERTGGTYSTLKVQPAELEDSGVYFCASSRKGLGNTEAFFGQGTRLTVV.